This T cell receptor beta chain was sequenced in a study of T cell repertoires in cytomegalovirus infection. Study at large: TCR beta signatures that were public indicated CMV infection and matching HLA type. Regarding the study as a whole: Individuals carrying CMV plus the relevant HLA were identified by cumulative frequency of public TCR beta families.

The V and J ends lost 5 bases and 3 bases respectively, with 18 bases between them. CDR1 is SEHNR, CDR2 FQNEAQ, per germline (reference sequence). The CDR3 contains 16 residues. One entry per CDR3 protein results from TCRdb running MiXCR on the reads. Altogether a few hundred thousand distinct CDR3 sequences are present, 40% being singletons, with the ten largest covering 40% to 60%. A few counts support this clonotype. Its matching antigen is unknown. The sequences come from cultured PBMCs, collected from culture after CMV antigen stimulation. The sequence derives from a human donor in good health (CMV status not recorded). Some clones in this sample may be carry-over from other donors' samples. The chain has TRBV7-9 and TRBJ2-3, with D perhaps matching TRBD2 (6 bases). The CDR3 region has the DNA TGTGCCAGCAGCCCCAGCGCCGGGGGTGGTACAGATACGCAGTATTTT. Translating gives CASSPSAGGGTDTQYF.